Described below is a single T cell receptor (beta chain) sequence and its context. This sample's time point: after dendritic cell vaccination, including at tumor progression/relapse. Fresh-frozen tumor tissue and more than two years of survival data were available for all. No glioblastoma patient carried an isocitrate dehydrogenase mutation. Method: immunoSEQ multiplex PCR; TCRdb's copy keeps in-frame clones and lacks some. The table has tens of thousands of clones, around 86% seen once; the top ten hold 2% to 2.5%. CDR1 is LNHDA and CDR2 is SQIVND in the germline V gene (reference sequence). V shed 3 bases and J shed 5 bases, with 10 bases lying between them. CDR3 length: 13 residues. This sample was taken from a study of glioma-infiltrating T cells after dendritic cell vaccination. The wider study: Patients had newly diagnosed or recurrent glioblastoma and received dendritic cell vaccines. Three intradermal dendritic cell vaccine injections were given every two weeks.

This receptor was obtained from a human donor with glioblastoma. The starting material was blood, obtained after dendritic cell vaccination. This chain links TRBV19 with TRBJ2-5; perhaps TRBD1 as D (5 bases). The CDR3 DNA reads TGTGCCAGTAGTATTCTAGGGGCGGAGACCCAGTACTTC. This encodes CASSILGAETQYF.